This TCR beta chain was found in a study of T-cell memory formation after mild COVID-19. TCRdb fed the 5' RACE reads into MiXCR, producing one record per CDR3 protein. Of 150,000 to 200,000 distinct CDR3 sequences detected, about 14% appear once; the ten largest clones hold 14%. J was trimmed by 3 bases and V by 6 bases; bases with no gene match: 6. The CDR3 covers 14 residues. Germline V CDR1 and CDR2: DFQATT, SNEGSKA (reference sequence). This clonotype was obtained from an adult woman who had mild COVID-19 (a few samples of this study predate the infection). Cell type and time point are not known. The chain joins TRBV20-1 to TRBJ2-1; TRBD2 matches at 9 bases. Source material: PBMCs or a T cell subset sorted from them (not recorded which). The CDR3 spells CSAERLAVYNEQFF. The DNA for the CDR3 is TGCAGTGCCGAAAGACTAGCGGTCTACAATGAGCAGTTCTTC.